This T cell receptor beta chain was retrieved from a study of cytomegalovirus exposure and HLA in healthy donors. Study-wide points: Cytomegalovirus status was reportedly diagnosed by the classifier with high sensitivity and specificity.

The CDR3 has 15 residues. Germline loops: CDR1 SNHLY, CDR2 FYNNEI. Deletions cut 1 base from V and 4 bases from J, with 13 bases between. PCR was performed using 60 Vbeta and 13 Jbeta primers. Data came from immunoSEQ multiplex PCR; TCRdb stores just in-frame clones and leaves some out. Of approximately 68,000 clones listed, roughly four fifths are singletons. At sampling all donors were nominally healthy, likely with unrecorded immune exposures. This clone was found a few times. Its target is not known. The material sequenced was PBMCs. The source is a woman in her 30s in good health and CMV-seropositive. The rearrangement uses TRBV2 and TRBJ1-1; D uncertain. The CDR3 loop reads CASSEVRPPGTEAFF. CDR3 coding DNA: TGTGCCAGCAGTGAAGTACGCCCACCGGGCACTGAAGCTTTCTTT.